This T cell receptor (beta chain) was sequenced in a study of T cell responses to AZD1222 COVID-19 vaccine. Study details: Second doses that came at about 4 or about 12 weeks were put together. Points from the study as a whole: Researchers took repertoire samples only after the peak T cell response had come. Across spike, vaccine-associated CD4 TCRs were found, dominant at 160-218 and 743-854. The donor cohort was predominantly white British with a female majority, and clonal diversity may have been underestimated.

The V gene's germline CDR1 is SNHLY and CDR2 FYNNEI. The CDR3 is made up of 17 amino acids. V trimming: 2 bases; J trimming: 8 bases; junction bases outside the gene matches: 13. Only in-frame clones appear in the TCRdb table, and some are missing; sequencing was by immunoSEQ multiplex PCR. The sample yields fewer than 130,000 clones, around 94% seen once. Of note for this clone: Its antigen remains unidentified.

Material: peripheral blood, obtained on day 0 of AZD1222 vaccination. This sequence originates from an adult in good health. V gene TRBV2 combines with J gene TRBJ2-3; 10 bases map to TRBD2. The CDR3 bases are TGTGCCAGCAGTGAACGAAGCGGGAGGGCCATTTGGGGTACGCAGTATTTT. This codes for CASSERSGRAIWGTQYF.